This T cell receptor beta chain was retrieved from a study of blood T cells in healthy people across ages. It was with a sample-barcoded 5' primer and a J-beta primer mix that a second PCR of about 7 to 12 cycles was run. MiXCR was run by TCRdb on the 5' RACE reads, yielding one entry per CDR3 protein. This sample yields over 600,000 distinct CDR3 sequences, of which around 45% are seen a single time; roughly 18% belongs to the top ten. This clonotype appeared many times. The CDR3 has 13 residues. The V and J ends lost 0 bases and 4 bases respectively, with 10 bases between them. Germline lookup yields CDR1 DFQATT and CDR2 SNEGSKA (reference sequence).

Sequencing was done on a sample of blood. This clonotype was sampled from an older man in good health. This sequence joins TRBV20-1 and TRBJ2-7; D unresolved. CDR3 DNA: TGCAGTGCTAGAGAGGAACTGAAATACGAGCAGTACTTC. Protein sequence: CSAREELKYEQYF.